This T cell receptor beta chain stems from a study of blood T cell repertoires in COVID-19. At the level of the study: The United States, Italy and Spain provided the acute and convalescent COVID-19 samples.

This CDR3 comprises 14 residues. Per germline, CDR1 MDHEN and CDR2 SYDVKM. V was pared by 3 bases and J by 4 bases, with 12 bases between. This clone was detected only a few times. Authors' analysis steps: For nucleated cells, counts were estimated from reference gene primer amplification. This table comes from immunoSEQ multiplex PCR, and its TCRdb copy is limited to in-frame clones, with some not included. V, J and clone size derive from that table, while D and trimming were established from the DNA sequence. This table holds 250,000 to 300,000 clones, roughly 80% found once. The clonotype originates from a man aged 35-49 years who had been exposed to COVID-19. The sequencing sample was made of PBMCs or T cells enriched from blood (not recorded which). J is TRBJ1-2 and V is TRBV28, with D perhaps TRBD1 (5 bases). The CDR3 DNA sequence: TGTGCCAGCAGTTTTTTAGGGGAGGTCTATGGCTACACCTTC. It is translated as CASSFLGEVYGYTF.